The sequence of this T cell receptor beta chain was determined in a study of T cells in Graves' hyperthyroidism and ophthalmopathy. TCR beta CDR3 regions were amplified from RNA. Researchers ran a first-round RT-PCR on the TCR CDR3 using the HTBI primer set. TCRdb re-called the multiplex PCR reads with MiXCR, one entry per CDR3 protein. The sample records around 700,000 distinct CDR3 sequences, around a sixth being singletons. CDR3 length equals 16 residues. V shed 3 bases and J shed 1 base, with 10 bases lying between them. Pregnant or lactating patients were excluded, as were those with uncontrolled infection or other autoimmune disease. The study, taken as a whole, reports: Appearing also in blood were most of the thyroid clonotypes expanded above 0.001.

This clonotype was found a few times. Its target is unknown. V and J are TRBV12-3 or TRBV12-4 and TRBJ2-6; D gene unclear. The TCR sequence derives from a woman between 50 and 59 years old with Graves' hyperthyroidism that later progressed to Graves' ophthalmopathy. The sequenced sample was blood. CDR3 sequence (DNA): TGTGCCAGCAGTTTCGGGCCGGGTTCTGGGGCCAACGTCCTGACTTTC. As protein: CASSFGPGSGANVLTF.